This record concerns one T cell receptor beta chain sequence. Its specificity is unknown. Through a sample-barcoded 5' primer and a J-beta primer mix, a second PCR was run for roughly 6 to 12 cycles. Each cDNA was tagged by a template-switch adaptor containing 12 random nucleotides. TCRdb reprocessed the 5' RACE reads via MiXCR and lists one record per CDR3 protein. Altogether 1,800,000 or so distinct CDR3 sequences are present, about two fifths being singletons, with the ten largest covering 23%. There were healthy Caucasian individuals from Russia, aged 6 to 90, serving as donors. The record originates from a study of blood T cells in healthy people across ages. Whole-study results and caveats: As age increased, TCR beta diversity per million T cells fell in a roughly linear fashion. Considered underestimates were the diversity estimates obtained from one million T cells.

V lost 8 bases and J lost 0, with 11 bases in between. The germline gives CDR1 DFQATT, CDR2 SNEGSKA (reference sequence). There are 13 residues in the CDR3. The receptor was isolated from a human donor in good health. What was sequenced was blood. V gene TRBV20-1 combines with J gene TRBJ1-5; D uncertain. The DNA of the CDR3 is TGCAGTTGTTCCCGTTATAGCAATCAGCCCCAGCATTTT. Residues: CSCSRYSNQPQHF.